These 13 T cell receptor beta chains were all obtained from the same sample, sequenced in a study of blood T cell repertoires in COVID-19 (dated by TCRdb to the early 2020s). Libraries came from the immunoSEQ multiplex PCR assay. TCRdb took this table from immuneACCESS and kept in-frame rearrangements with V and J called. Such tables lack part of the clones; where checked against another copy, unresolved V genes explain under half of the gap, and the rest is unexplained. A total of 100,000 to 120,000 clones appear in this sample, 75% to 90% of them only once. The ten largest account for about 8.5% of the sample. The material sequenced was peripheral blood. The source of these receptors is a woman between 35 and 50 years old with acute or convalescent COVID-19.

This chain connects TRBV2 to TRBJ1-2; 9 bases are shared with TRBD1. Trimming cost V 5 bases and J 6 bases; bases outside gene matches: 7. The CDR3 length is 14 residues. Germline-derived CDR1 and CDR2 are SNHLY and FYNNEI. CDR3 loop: CASSIYRGLHGYTF. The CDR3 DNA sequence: TGTGCCAGCAGTATTTACAGGGGGCTCCATGGCTACACCTTC.

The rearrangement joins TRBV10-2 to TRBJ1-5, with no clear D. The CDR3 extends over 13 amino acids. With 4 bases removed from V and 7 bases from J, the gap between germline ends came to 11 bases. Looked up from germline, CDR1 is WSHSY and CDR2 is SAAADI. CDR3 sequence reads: CASSAGVRQPQHF. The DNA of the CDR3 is TGCGCCAGCAGTGCAGGTGTTCGGCAGCCCCAGCATTTT.

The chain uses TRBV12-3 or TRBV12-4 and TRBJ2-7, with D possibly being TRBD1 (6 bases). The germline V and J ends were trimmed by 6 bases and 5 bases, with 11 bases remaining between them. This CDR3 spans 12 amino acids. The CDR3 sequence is CASSPRGHEQYF. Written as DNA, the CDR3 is TGTGCCAGCAGCCCCAGGGGCCACGAGCAGTACTTC.

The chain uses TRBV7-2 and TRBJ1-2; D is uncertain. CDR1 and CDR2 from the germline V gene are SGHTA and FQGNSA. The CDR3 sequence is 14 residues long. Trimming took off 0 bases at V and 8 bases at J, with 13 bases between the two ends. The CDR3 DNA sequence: TGTGCCAGCAGCTTAGCCCTCGGAGGGCAGGGCTACACCTTC. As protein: CASSLALGGQGYTF.

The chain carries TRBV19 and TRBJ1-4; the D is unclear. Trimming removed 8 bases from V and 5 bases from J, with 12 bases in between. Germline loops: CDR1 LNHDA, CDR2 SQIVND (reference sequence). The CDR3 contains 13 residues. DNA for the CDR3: TGTGCCAGTGCCCACTCTCGAAATGAAAAACTGTTTTTT. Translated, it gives CASAHSRNEKLFF.

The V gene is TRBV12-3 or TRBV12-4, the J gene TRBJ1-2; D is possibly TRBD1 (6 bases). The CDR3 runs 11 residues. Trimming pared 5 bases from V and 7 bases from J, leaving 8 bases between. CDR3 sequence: CASSGTFGYTF. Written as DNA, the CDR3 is TGTGCCAGCAGTGGGACATTTGGCTACACCTTC.

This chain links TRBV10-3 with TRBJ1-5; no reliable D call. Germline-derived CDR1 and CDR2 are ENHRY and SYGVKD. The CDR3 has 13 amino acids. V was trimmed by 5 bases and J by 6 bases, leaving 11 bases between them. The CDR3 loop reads CAISPSGFQPQHF. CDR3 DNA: TGTGCCATCAGTCCCTCCGGTTTTCAGCCCCAGCATTTT.

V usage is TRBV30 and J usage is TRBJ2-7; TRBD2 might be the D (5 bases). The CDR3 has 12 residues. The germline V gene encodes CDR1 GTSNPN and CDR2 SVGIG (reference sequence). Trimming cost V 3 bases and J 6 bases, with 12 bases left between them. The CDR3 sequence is CAWSRRSGEQYF. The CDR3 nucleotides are TGTGCCTGGAGCCGTAGAAGCGGCGAGCAGTACTTC.

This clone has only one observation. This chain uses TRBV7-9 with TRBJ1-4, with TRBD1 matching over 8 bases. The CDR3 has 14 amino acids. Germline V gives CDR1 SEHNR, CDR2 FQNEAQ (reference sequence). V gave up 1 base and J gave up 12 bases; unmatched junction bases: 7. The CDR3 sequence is CASSLDRGREELFF. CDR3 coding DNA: TGTGCCAGCAGCTTAGACAGGGGGAGAGAGGAACTGTTTTTT.

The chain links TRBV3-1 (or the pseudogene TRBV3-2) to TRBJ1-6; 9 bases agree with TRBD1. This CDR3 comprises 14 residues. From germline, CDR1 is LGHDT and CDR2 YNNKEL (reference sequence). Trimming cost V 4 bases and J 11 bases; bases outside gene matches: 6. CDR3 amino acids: CASSRQGGEAPLHF. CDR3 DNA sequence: TGTGCCAGCAGCCGACAGGGGGGCGAGGCACCCCTCCACTTT.

The CDR3, as DNA: TGTGCCACCAGCAGAGATCAACACAGGCAGAGGTACTTC. This gives the protein CATSRDQHRQRYF. This chain connects TRBV15 to TRBJ2-4; D may be TRBD1 (5 bases). The CDR3 loop spans 13 amino acids. Per germline, CDR1 LNHNV and CDR2 YYDKDF (reference sequence). V was shortened by 0 bases and J by 15 bases, with 15 bases between the two germline ends. The whole variable domain, remainder taken from reference TRBV15 and TRBJ2-4, is DAMVIQNPRYQVTQFGKPVTLSCSQTLNHNVMYWYQQKSSQAPKLLFHYYDKDFNNEADTPDNFQSRRPNTSFCFLDIRSPGLGDTAMYLCATSRDQHRQRYFGAGTRLSVL.

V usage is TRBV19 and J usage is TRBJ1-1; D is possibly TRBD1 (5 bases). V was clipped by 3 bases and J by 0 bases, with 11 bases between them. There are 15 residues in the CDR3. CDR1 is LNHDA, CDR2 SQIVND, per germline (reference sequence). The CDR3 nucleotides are TGTGCCAGTAGTATGGGGGGGAACATGAACACTGAAGCTTTCTTT. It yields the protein CASSMGGNMNTEAFF.

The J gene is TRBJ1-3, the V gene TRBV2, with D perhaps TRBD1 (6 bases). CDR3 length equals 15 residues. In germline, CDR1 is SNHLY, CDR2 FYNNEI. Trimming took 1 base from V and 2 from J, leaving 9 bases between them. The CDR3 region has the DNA TGTGCCAGCAGTGAAGAGGGGGTGGCTGGAAACACCATATATTTT. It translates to CASSEEGVAGNTIYF.